One sample yielded the 3 T cell receptor beta chains listed below, sequenced in a study of long-term antiretroviral therapy in people with HIV. Runs used v3.0 of the immunoSEQ assay and were done at survey level. Clones were read by immunoSEQ multiplex PCR, and TCRdb kept only the in-frame ones, dropping some. The sample lists roughly 5,700 clones, approximately 78% occurring once. The sample was unsorted PBMCs, taken 1.8 years before starting antiretroviral therapy. The receptors originated from a man aged 35-49 years with HIV.

The chain joins TRBV7-3 to TRBJ2-3, with no clear D. The V end lost 7 bases, the J end lost 3 bases, and 5 bases lay between the germline ends. The CDR3 is made up of 11 amino acids. Germline V gene lookup returns CDR1 SGHTA and CDR2 FQGTGA. CDR3 nucleotides: TGTGCCAGCATACGGACAGATACGCAGTATTTT. As protein: CASIRTDTQYF.

V is TRBV7-9 and J is TRBJ1-1; 8 nucleotides agree with TRBD1. The germline V gene has CDR1 SEHNR and CDR2 FQNEAQ (reference sequence). The V segment lost 1 base and the J segment 4 bases; nucleotides outside the gene matches: 2. The CDR3 is 14 residues long. For the CDR3, the DNA is TGTGCCAGCAGCTTAGTGCAGGGGGCCACTGAAGCTTTCTTT. Amino acid sequence: CASSLVQGATEAFF.

This clone was counted only a few times. This chain connects TRBV27 to TRBJ2-2, with 8 bases lining up with TRBD2. V shed 4 bases and J 5 bases; nucleotides not matched to a gene: 6. The germline gives CDR1 MNHEY, CDR2 SMNVEV (reference sequence). This CDR3 contains 15 residues. In DNA form, the CDR3 reads TGTGCCAGCAGTTCAGCGGGAGTTCGGACCGGGGAGCTGTTTTTT. Its protein is CASSSAGVRTGELFF.